This T cell receptor beta chain stems from a study of primary melanoma T cells and metastatic recurrence. The germline V gene has CDR1 SQVTM and CDR2 ANQGSEA. The CDR3 extends over 14 amino acids. V lost 6 bases and J 4 bases, leaving 18 bases between the germline ends. Assay: immunoSEQ multiplex PCR; the TCRdb copy retains only in-frame clones and omits some. The sample lists about 1,100 clones, more than 75% occurring once. Sequenced input: melanoma tumor tissue. This chain uses TRBV29-1 with TRBJ2-5, with D tentatively TRBD1 or TRBD2 (5 bases each). The receptor comes from a human donor with melanoma. The CDR3 sequence is CSVGAGTDIETQYF. The CDR3 DNA reads as TGCAGCGTCGGCGCCGGGACGGATATAGAGACCCAGTACTTC.